Following are 12 T cell receptor beta chains from one sample sequenced in a study of T-cell reconstitution after alpha-beta-depleted transplantation in children. Unique molecular identifiers featured in how the TCRbeta library was prepared. A single record per CDR3 protein comes from TCRdb applying MiXCR to the PCR reads. In the table there are over 550,000 distinct CDR3 sequences, about 10% of which are singletons. Sequencing used PBMCs from the stem cell graft donor, obtained from the stem cell graft. These receptors were obtained from a human donor who donated a stem cell graft to a child with acute myeloid leukemia.

V and J are TRBV27 and TRBJ2-3; a weak D match, TRBD1 (5 bases). Germline loops: CDR1 MNHEY, CDR2 SMNVEV (reference sequence). V lost 10 bases, J lost 4 bases, and 18 bases lay in between. The CDR3 contains 14 residues. CDR3 in amino acids: CATSTGWGADTQYF. In DNA form, the CDR3 reads TGTGCCACTTCGACTGGCTGGGGCGCAGATACGCAGTATTTT.

The chain is built from TRBV5-4 and TRBJ1-1; D uncertain. The CDR3 covers 14 residues. Between the trimmed V and J ends, which lost 4 bases and 3 bases, there was a span of 13 bases. Germline CDR1 is SGHNT and CDR2 is YYREEE (reference sequence). The CDR3 DNA follows: TGTGCCAGCAGCACGAAGGTCCTGGACACTGAAGCTTTCTTT. Translating gives CASSTKVLDTEAFF.

This clonotype has only a few counts. Written as DNA, the CDR3 is TGTGCCAGCAGTTTTCAAAGCTTTTCAAAGACCCAGTACTTC. This translates into CASSFQSFSKTQYF. The J gene is TRBJ2-5, the V gene TRBV12-3 or TRBV12-4; D gene unclear. The CDR3 covers 14 residues. Trimming left V 3 bases short and J 6 bases short, with 14 bases between.

A few counts support this clonotype. The chain joins TRBV10-3 to TRBJ2-1; TRBD1 matches 9 bases. CDR3 length equals 15 residues. V lost 4 bases and J lost 5; bases outside the gene matches: 6. Germline loops: CDR1 ENHRY, CDR2 SYGVKD. CDR3 sequence (DNA): TGTGCCATCAGTGCGGGACAGGGAGCCGACAATGAGCAGTTCTTC. Translation gives CAISAGQGADNEQFF.

V usage is TRBV30 and J usage is TRBJ2-1; D may be TRBD2 (5 bases). The ends were cut back, 2 bases at V and 6 bases at J, with 14 bases in the middle. The CDR3 contains 14 residues. Germline V gives CDR1 GTSNPN, CDR2 SVGIG (reference sequence). As DNA, the CDR3 is TGTGCCTGGAGTATAGGAGGAGGTCGCAATGAGCAGTTCTTC. It codes for CAWSIGGGRNEQFF.

This clonotype was recorded at least ten times. V and J are TRBV7-9 and TRBJ2-1, with D hard to call. The germline V gene has CDR1 SEHNR and CDR2 FQNEAQ (reference sequence). V lost 8 bases and J lost 1, with 9 bases in between. The CDR3 spans 13 residues. DNA for the CDR3: TGTGCCAGCCAAGGATTTTCCTACAATGAGCAGTTCTTC. This encodes CASQGFSYNEQFF.

The table lists this clonotype with a few counts. This chain's CDR3 is CSAGGAVMETQYF. CDR3 coding DNA: TGCAGTGCCGGAGGTGCGGTAATGGAGACCCAGTACTTC. This chain links TRBV20-1 with TRBJ2-5, with TRBD2 as a possible D gene (5 bases). V was trimmed by 6 bases and J by 5 bases, leaving 16 bases between them. There are 13 residues in the CDR3. Per germline, CDR1 DFQATT and CDR2 SNEGSKA (reference sequence).

This clonotype was counted only a few times. V usage is TRBV7-2 and J usage is TRBJ2-5; 7 nucleotides match TRBD2. With 6 bases clipped from V and 2 bases from J, the junction kept 3 bases outside the gene matches. Germline CDR1 reads SGHTA; CDR2 reads FQGNSA. This CDR3 comprises 13 residues. The CDR3: CASSKGLQETQYF. The CDR3 nucleotides read TGTGCCAGCAGTAAGGGACTACAAGAGACCCAGTACTTC. The full variable domain, its missing parts supplied by reference TRBV7-2 and TRBJ2-5, is GAGVSQSPSNKVTEKGKDVELRCDPISGHTALYWYRQSLGQGLEFLIYFQGNSAPDKSGLPSDRFSAERTGGSVSTLTIQRTQQEDSAVYLCASSKGLQETQYFGPGTRLLVL.

The table lists this clonotype with many counts. The rearrangement links TRBV29-1 to TRBJ2-3; TRBD2 agrees at 7 bases. The CDR3 spans 16 residues. Per germline, CDR1 SQVTM and CDR2 ANQGSEA. V lost 4 bases, J lost 0 bases, and 10 bases stayed unmatched. CDR3 sequence: CSVVGLAAPSTDTQYF. DNA for the CDR3: TGCAGCGTTGTTGGGCTAGCGGCCCCTAGCACAGATACGCAGTATTTT.

This sequence joins TRBV29-1 and TRBJ2-7; TRBD1 aligns across 7 bases. This CDR3 spans 12 amino acids. Per germline, CDR1 SQVTM and CDR2 ANQGSEA. V was clipped by 4 bases and J by 7 bases; unmatched bases: 7. CDR3 nucleotides: TGCAGCGTTGCCGGGACAGCTTTAGAGCAGTACTTC. It yields the protein CSVAGTALEQYF.

In this sample, this clonotype turned up many times. CDR3 DNA: TGCAGTGCTAGAGATTCCCGGGCTGCTGAAGCTTTCTTT. Protein: CSARDSRAAEAFF. This chain joins TRBV20-1 and TRBJ1-1; no reliable D call. Germline CDR1 reads DFQATT; CDR2 reads SNEGSKA (reference sequence). This CDR3 contains 13 residues. Trimming took off 0 bases at V and 6 bases at J, with 11 bases between the two ends.

The gene calls are TRBV29-1 and TRBJ2-7; 7 bases are shared with TRBD2. Looked up from germline, CDR1 is SQVTM and CDR2 is ANQGSEA. The V gene end was trimmed by 4 bases and the J gene end by 4 bases; junction bases not matched to a gene: 7. The CDR3 sequence is 13 residues long. CDR3 bases: TGCAGCGTTGGGTTGGCGGGAGTATACGAGCAGTACTTC. Protein sequence: CSVGLAGVYEQYF.